This is a list of T cell receptor beta chains from one sample in a study of Ad26.COV2.S vaccination and SARS-CoV-2 variants. Generated by immunoSEQ multiplex PCR, the TCRdb table keeps only in-frame clones and is missing some. The table includes 300,000 to 450,000 clones, about 85% detected once. The sequences come from peripheral blood, collected in a trial of Ad26.COV2.S vaccine versus placebo. The receptor source for this set is a person aged 18-65 years who received the Ad26.COV2.S COVID-19 vaccine or a placebo. CDR3s include the opening cysteine and the closing phenylalanine or tryptophan. Fields, in order: clone size, J gene, D gene, V gene, CDR3 DNA, CDR3 protein. The D gene is left open where the match is weak. Size is omitted from some rows. Given values are once, few, many or a class for expanded clones.

NA	TRBJ2-3	NA	TRBV29-1	TGCAGCGTTTCCGGGACTGCTTCTAGCACAGATACGCAGTATTTT	CSVSGTASSTDTQYF
NA	TRBJ2-1	TRBD2	TRBV5-4	TGTGCCAGCAGCTCCCTCGGGGGGGTGGGCAATGAGCAGTTCTTC	CASSSLGGVGNEQFF
NA	TRBJ1-3	NA	TRBV12-5	TGTGCTAGTGGTTTGGTAGGAGGGCGCGGAAACACCATATATTTT	CASGLVGGRGNTIYF
few	TRBJ2-7	TRBD1	TRBV4-2	TGTGCCAGCAGCCAAGATTTGGGACAGGGAGGCTACGAGCAGTACTTC	CASSQDLGQGGYEQYF
NA	TRBJ1-1	NA	TRBV28	TGTGCCAGCATTTACAACACTGAAGCTTTCTTT	CASIYNTEAFF
NA	TRBJ1-5	TRBD1	TRBV24-1	TGTGCCACCAGTGGTCAGGGGGGAAGAACGCCCCAGCATTTT	CATSGQGGRTPQHF
NA	TRBJ1-2	NA	TRBV18	TGTGCCAGCTCACCACCGTCCAGGGATCGTGGCTACACCTTC	CASSPPSRDRGYTF
NA	TRBJ1-3	NA	TRBV7-2	TGTGCCAGCAGCTTCCAGACAGGAGTAAAAAACACCATATATTTT	CASSFQTGVKNTIYF
once	TRBJ2-7	NA	TRBV7-9	TGTGCCAGCAGCTTAGGGCAGGGACGGGGCTCCTACGAGCAGTACTTC	CASSLGQGRGSYEQYF
NA	TRBJ2-7	NA	TRBV6-2/TRBV6-3	TGTGCCAGCAGTTACGACAGATTCTACGAGCAGTACTTC	CASSYDRFYEQYF
NA	TRBJ2-7	TRBD1	TRBV10-3	TGTGCCATCAGTGAGGGGGACAGGGGGTTCTCCTACGAGCAGTACTTC	CAISEGDRGFSYEQYF
NA	TRBJ2-3	TRBD1	TRBV19	TGTGCCAGCAGACCTCAGACAGGGGGCTGGACAGATACGCAGTATTTT	CASRPQTGGWTDTQYF
few	TRBJ2-7	NA	TRBV6-6	TGTGCCAGCAGCCACTGGTACGAGCAGTACTTC	CASSHWYEQYF
NA	TRBJ2-7	TRBD1	TRBV5-1	TGCGCCAGCACCGGGGACAGCTCCTACGAGCAGTACTTC	CASTGDSSYEQYF
once	TRBJ2-1	NA	TRBV5-4	TGTGCCAGCAGCTTCTTTGCGGGATCCTACAATGAGCAGTTCTTC	CASSFFAGSYNEQFF
few	TRBJ2-7	NA	TRBV19	TGTGCCACATCCGTGAACAGGGCCTACGAGCAGTACTTC	CATSVNRAYEQYF
NA	TRBJ2-3	NA	TRBV10-3	TGTGCCATCAGTGAGTGGGGGGCTGATTCCACAGATACGCAGTATTTT	CAISEWGADSTDTQYF
NA	TRBJ2-3	TRBD2	TRBV19	TGTGCCAGTAGTATTCTAGCGGGGGGCCGCACAGATACGCAGTATTTT	CASSILAGGRTDTQYF
NA	TRBJ2-7	NA	TRBV7-2	TGTGCCAGCAGCGTCCCCGTCTCCTACGAGCAGTACTTC	CASSVPVSYEQYF
NA	TRBJ1-2	NA	TRBV23-1	TGCGGTGGTGGTGGCTACACCTTC	CGGGGYTF
NA	TRBJ2-5	NA	TRBV19	TGTGCCAGTAGTATAGAGGTGGGAACAACCAGGGAGACCCAGTACTTC	CASSIEVGTTRETQYF
NA	TRBJ1-3	TRBD1	TRBV7-2	TGTGCCAGCAGAAACAGGGGGCCATCTGGAAACACCATATATTTT	CASRNRGPSGNTIYF
NA	TRBJ2-7	NA	TRBV6-5	TGTGCCAGCAGTTACCGGTCCCCCGGGAGCTACGAGCAGTACTTC	CASSYRSPGSYEQYF
NA	TRBJ2-2	NA	TRBV5-5	TGTGCCAGCAGCGTCGGGACTCCCCGGGCCGGGGAGCTGTTTTTT	CASSVGTPRAGELFF
once	TRBJ1-2	NA	TRBV27	TGTGCCAGCAGTTTTGACAGGCAAAACTATGGCTACACCTTC	CASSFDRQNYGYTF
few	TRBJ1-1	NA	TRBV6-5	TGTGCCAGCAGTTACGGGGCTGAAGCTTTCTTT	CASSYGAEAFF
NA	TRBJ2-7	NA	TRBV15	TGTGCCACCAGCAGAGAAGTCCAGATCTACGAGCAGTACTTC	CATSREVQIYEQYF
NA	TRBJ1-1	NA	TRBV21-1	TGTGCCAGCACCGGCAACGACCAGAAGAACACTGAAGCTTTCTTT	CASTGNDQKNTEAFF
once	TRBJ2-5	TRBD2	TRBV2	TGTGCCAGCAGTCTCGGGACTAGCGCCGAGACCCAGTACTTC	CASSLGTSAETQYF
NA	TRBJ1-6	NA	TRBV18	TGTGCCAGCTCACCAAGGACGTCCCGCAATTCACCCCTCCACTTT	CASSPRTSRNSPLHF
NA	TRBJ2-5	NA	TRBV7-2	TGTGCCAGCAGCTTACAGTCGGCGGGGGAGACCCAGTACTTC	CASSLQSAGETQYF
NA	TRBJ2-1	NA	TRBV2	TGTGCCAGCAAGGGCACCAGGGTTGATGAGCAGTTCTTC	CASKGTRVDEQFF
NA	TRBJ2-7	NA	TRBV28	TGTGCCAGCAGTTTCCGGGACACCTTCAAAGGGGTGCAGTACTTC	CASSFRDTFKGVQYF
NA	TRBJ1-4	NA	TRBV7-2	TGTGCCAGCAGCTCCACCCCTAATGAAAAACTGTTTTTT	CASSSTPNEKLFF
NA	TRBJ2-5	NA	TRBV23-1	TGCGCCAGCAGTCCATGGGGCCCTCGGCGGACCCAGTACTTC	CASSPWGPRRTQYF
NA	TRBJ1-2	TRBD1	TRBV6-5	TGTGCCAGCAGTACGACAGGGGGAAACTATGGCTACACCTTC	CASSTTGGNYGYTF
NA	TRBJ1-6	TRBD1	TRBV18	TGTGCCAGCTCTGGGACAGGCTTCAATTCACCCCTCCACTTT	CASSGTGFNSPLHF
NA	TRBJ2-7	NA	TRBV27	TGTGCCAGCAAGATGGGCAGCTCCTACGAGCAGTACTTC	CASKMGSSYEQYF
NA	TRBJ2-2	NA	TRBV7-2	TGTGCCAGCAGCTTAGCAACTCGAGCGAACACCGGGGAGCTGTTTTTT	CASSLATRANTGELFF
NA	TRBJ2-2	NA	TRBV27	TGTGCCAGCAGCCTAAGCGGTCGAGTAAACACCGGGGAGCTGTTTTTT	CASSLSGRVNTGELFF
once	TRBJ1-4	TRBD1	TRBV7-9	TGTGCCAGCAGTTCGGGACAGGGAAATGAAAAACTGTTTTTT	CASSSGQGNEKLFF
NA	TRBJ2-7	TRBD2	TRBV6-7	TGTGCCAGCAGCCCCGTTAGTAGCGGGAGCTCCGAGCAGTACTTC	CASSPVSSGSSEQYF
NA	TRBJ2-1	NA	TRBV30	TGTGCCTGGAGGGGATCGGGAGTAGGGAAGAACGATGAGCAGTTCTTC	CAWRGSGVGKNDEQFF
NA	TRBJ1-1	TRBD1	TRBV12-3/TRBV12-4	TGTGCCAGCCAGGGACAGGCGAACACTGAAGCTTTCTTT	CASQGQANTEAFF
few	TRBJ1-2	NA	TRBV19	TGTGCCAGTAGCCCTGATTATGGCTACACCTTC	CASSPDYGYTF
NA	TRBJ1-2	NA	TRBV29-1	TGCAGCGCAGCATTGGGGACCCCTAACTATGGCTACACCTTC	CSAALGTPNYGYTF
NA	TRBJ2-7	NA	TRBV15	TGTGCCACCAGCAGAGACCCTCCGGGGGCGGGCTACGAGCAGTACTTC	CATSRDPPGAGYEQYF
NA	TRBJ1-1	NA	TRBV30	TGTGCCTGGAGTGTAAACACCATGAACACTGAAGCTTTCTTT	CAWSVNTMNTEAFF
NA	TRBJ1-5	NA	TRBV30	TGTGCCTGGAGTGAGGGAGTTTATAGCAATCAGCCCCAGCATTTT	CAWSEGVYSNQPQHF
NA	TRBJ1-1	NA	TRBV19	TGTGCCAGTACGCCCGGGGCAGGGGTCATGAACACTGAAGCTTTCTTT	CASTPGAGVMNTEAFF
NA	TRBJ2-1	NA	TRBV9	TGTGCCAGCAGCGGGGGGACTTCCTCATCAGCCGATGAGCAGTTCTTC	CASSGGTSSSADEQFF
NA	TRBJ1-2	NA	TRBV30	TGTGCCTGGAGTCGATTTACTACTAACTATGGCTACACCTTC	CAWSRFTTNYGYTF
NA	TRBJ2-7	TRBD1	TRBV5-1	TGCGCCAGCAGCGAGGGACAGGGCCAGTACTTC	CASSEGQGQYF
NA	TRBJ1-1	NA	TRBV27	TGTGCCAGCAGTCTGGTTAGAGACACTGAAGCTTTCTTT	CASSLVRDTEAFF
NA	TRBJ2-6	NA	TRBV4-1	TGCGCCAGCAGCCAAGATAACGGGGCCAACGTCCTGACTTTC	CASSQDNGANVLTF
few	TRBJ1-6	TRBD1	TRBV27	TGTGCCAGCAGCCCCTCCAGGGGGGCCAGCAATTCACCCCTCCACTTT	CASSPSRGASNSPLHF
NA	TRBJ2-1	NA	TRBV21-1	TGTGCCAGTCAGAGTACTGAGCAGTTCTTC	CASQSTEQFF